These T cell receptor beta chains were read from a single sample in a study of blood T cell repertoires in COVID-19. Measured with immunoSEQ multiplex PCR; TCRdb has only the in-frame clones, and not every one. The sample lists around 190,000 clones, roughly 86% occurring once. Input material: PBMCs or T cells enriched from blood (not recorded which). The receptor set was obtained from a man aged 40-49 years with acute COVID-19. Each CDR3 is given with its conserved first and last residue. The D gene is left open where the match is weak. Where a row states a size, it is once, few, many or the class of an expanded clone; other rows omit it.

V gene: TRBV5-1; J gene: TRBJ2-7; CDR3 length: 14; clone size: NA; D gene: NA; CDR3 protein: CASSLIPGSNEQYF; CDR3 DNA: TGCGCCAGCAGCCTAATCCCGGGGTCCAACGAGCAGTACTTC
V gene: TRBV3-1/TRBV3-2; J gene: TRBJ2-7; CDR3 length: 14; clone size: NA; D gene: NA; CDR3 protein: CASSQAGVRNEQYF; CDR3 DNA: TGTGCCAGCAGCCAAGCGGGAGTGCGCAACGAGCAGTACTTC
V gene: TRBV9; J gene: TRBJ2-1; CDR3 length: 12; clone size: once; D gene: NA; CDR3 protein: CASSSEEVEQFF; CDR3 DNA: TGTGCCAGCAGCTCAGAGGAGGTTGAGCAGTTCTTC
V gene: TRBV14; J gene: TRBJ1-1; CDR3 length: 14; clone size: NA; D gene: NA; CDR3 protein: CASSYIGQPVEAFF; CDR3 DNA: TGTGCCAGCAGCTATATTGGACAGCCGGTTGAAGCTTTCTTT
V gene: TRBV6-5; J gene: TRBJ1-3; CDR3 length: 14; clone size: NA; D gene: TRBD1; CDR3 protein: CASRKDRGRNTIYF; CDR3 DNA: TGTGCCAGCAGGAAGGACAGGGGGCGGAACACCATATATTTT
V gene: TRBV7-2; J gene: TRBJ1-3; CDR3 length: 15; clone size: few; D gene: NA; CDR3 protein: CASSAFHSSGNTIYF; CDR3 DNA: TGTGCCAGCAGCGCCTTTCACAGTTCTGGAAACACCATATATTTT
V gene: TRBV28; J gene: TRBJ1-1; CDR3 length: 14; clone size: few; D gene: TRBD1; CDR3 protein: CASTQTGKKAEAFF; CDR3 DNA: TGTGCCAGCACCCAGACAGGGAAAAAGGCTGAAGCTTTCTTT
V gene: TRBV18; J gene: TRBJ2-7; CDR3 length: 12; clone size: NA; D gene: NA; CDR3 protein: CASSTLSYEQYF; CDR3 DNA: TGTGCCAGCTCAACTCTCTCCTACGAGCAGTACTTC
V gene: TRBV28; J gene: TRBJ2-7; CDR3 length: 16; clone size: once; D gene: NA; CDR3 protein: CASTPPGLRSSYEQYF; CDR3 DNA: TGTGCCAGCACTCCTCCGGGACTCAGGAGCTCCTACGAGCAGTACTTC
V gene: TRBV28; J gene: TRBJ2-3; CDR3 length: 19; clone size: NA; D gene: TRBD2; CDR3 protein: CASSTIPGLAGSSTDTQYF; CDR3 DNA: TGTGCCAGCAGTACTATCCCGGGACTAGCGGGATCCAGCACAGATACGCAGTATTTT
V gene: TRBV19; J gene: TRBJ2-7; CDR3 length: 14; clone size: once; D gene: TRBD2; CDR3 protein: CATTPGAGGREQYF; CDR3 DNA: TGTGCCACTACCCCCGGCGCGGGAGGACGCGAGCAGTACTTC
V gene: TRBV4-2; J gene: TRBJ2-3; CDR3 length: 15; clone size: NA; D gene: TRBD2; CDR3 protein: CASSQALAGGNTQYF; CDR3 DNA: TGTGCCAGCAGCCAAGCACTAGCGGGCGGGAATACGCAGTATTTT
V gene: TRBV2; J gene: TRBJ1-4; CDR3 length: 14; clone size: NA; D gene: NA; CDR3 protein: CASSESTTREKLFF; CDR3 DNA: TGTGCCAGCAGTGAATCGACCACGAGGGAAAAACTGTTTTTT
V gene: TRBV4-2; J gene: TRBJ2-2; CDR3 length: 19; clone size: NA; D gene: NA; CDR3 protein: CASSQEISGGLTNTGELFF; CDR3 DNA: TGTGCCAGCAGCCAAGAAATTAGCGGAGGACTTACGAACACCGGGGAGCTGTTTTTT
V gene: TRBV24-1; J gene: TRBJ2-2; CDR3 length: 15; clone size: NA; D gene: NA; CDR3 protein: CATSDLARGTGELFF; CDR3 DNA: TGTGCCACCAGTGATCTGGCCCGCGGCACCGGGGAGCTGTTTTTT
V gene: TRBV9; J gene: TRBJ2-2; CDR3 length: 15; clone size: NA; D gene: NA; CDR3 protein: CASSVRPDTAGELFF; CDR3 DNA: TGTGCCAGCAGCGTTCGACCAGACACGGCCGGGGAGCTGTTTTTT
V gene: TRBV4-2; J gene: TRBJ1-6; CDR3 length: 15; clone size: NA; D gene: NA; CDR3 protein: CASSLSAGNNSPLHF; CDR3 DNA: TGTGCCAGCAGCCTAAGCGCAGGGAATAATTCACCCCTCCACTTT
V gene: TRBV9; J gene: TRBJ2-7; CDR3 length: 13; clone size: NA; D gene: NA; CDR3 protein: CASGVLGGYEQYF; CDR3 DNA: TGTGCCAGTGGGGTATTGGGGGGCTACGAGCAGTACTTC
V gene: TRBV28; J gene: TRBJ1-1; CDR3 length: 12; clone size: NA; D gene: NA; CDR3 protein: CASSQTRVEAFF; CDR3 DNA: TGTGCCAGCAGCCAGACTAGAGTCGAAGCTTTCTTT
V gene: TRBV4-3; J gene: TRBJ1-2; CDR3 length: 12; clone size: NA; D gene: NA; CDR3 protein: CASSRAGYGYTF; CDR3 DNA: TGCGCCAGCAGCCGGGCAGGGTACGGCTACACCTTC
V gene: TRBV9; J gene: TRBJ1-6; CDR3 length: 14; clone size: NA; D gene: NA; CDR3 protein: CASSEGGRNSPLHF; CDR3 DNA: TGTGCCAGCAGCGAGGGGGGGCGCAATTCACCCCTCCACTTT
V gene: TRBV7-2; J gene: TRBJ1-2; CDR3 length: 15; clone size: NA; D gene: NA; CDR3 protein: CASSPEVQTNYGYTF; CDR3 DNA: TGTGCCAGCAGCCCAGAGGTCCAGACTAACTATGGCTACACCTTC
V gene: TRBV7-9; J gene: TRBJ1-4; CDR3 length: 15; clone size: NA; D gene: NA; CDR3 protein: CASSRRQEQNEKLFF; CDR3 DNA: TGTGCCAGCAGCCGCCGACAGGAGCAAAATGAAAAACTGTTTTTT